Listed below are T cell receptor beta chains from one sample, sequenced in a study of T-cell memory formation after mild COVID-19. TCRdb re-derived calls from the 5' RACE reads in MiXCR, one entry per CDR3 protein. The sample contains approximately 250,000 distinct CDR3 sequences, 16% of which appear only once. Material for sequencing was PBMCs or a T cell subset sorted from them (not recorded which). The origin of the receptors is a man aged 18-30 years who had mild COVID-19 (a few samples of this study predate the infection). Cell type and time point are not known. The CDR3 runs from the conserved cysteine through the conserved F or W. Each record gives: J gene, D gene, V gene, clone size, CDR3 DNA, CDR3 protein. A D gene is named only where the DNA matches it firmly. Where a row states a size, it is once, few, many or the class of an expanded clone; other rows omit it.

TRBJ1-1	NA	TRBV7-3	many	TGTGCCAGCAGCTTTGGGAACACTGAAGCTTTCTTT	CASSFGNTEAFF
TRBJ1-2	NA	TRBV9	once	TGTGCCAGCTCTGGGGGTGGCTACACCTTC	CASSGGGYTF
TRBJ2-5	TRBD2	TRBV9	NA	TGTGCCAGCAGCGAAGGGCCCCTTACTAGCGGGGGGTTGCAAGAGACCCAGTACTTC	CASSEGPLTSGGLQETQYF
TRBJ2-1	NA	TRBV5-1	NA	TGCGCCAGCAGCGCAAGAGATAGCTCCTACAATGAGCAGTTCTTC	CASSARDSSYNEQFF
TRBJ2-3	NA	TRBV7-3	NA	TGTGCCAGCAGCTTATGGGGAAACCCCACAGATACGCAGTATTTT	CASSLWGNPTDTQYF
TRBJ1-5	TRBD1	TRBV24-1	many	TGTGCCACCAGTGACCCGGGGACAGATCAGCCCCAGCATTTT	CATSDPGTDQPQHF
TRBJ2-1	NA	TRBV25-1	NA	TGTGCCAGCAGTGTAGGCTATGAGCAGTTCTTC	CASSVGYEQFF
TRBJ1-4	NA	TRBV4-1	NA	TGCGCCAGCAGCCACGCCGGGGCAGAAAAACTGTTTTTT	CASSHAGAEKLFF
TRBJ1-5	NA	TRBV4-1	few	TGCGCCAGCAGCCAAGAAATTGCAGGGGTGAATCAGCCCCAGCATTTT	CASSQEIAGVNQPQHF
TRBJ1-2	NA	TRBV29-1	few	TGCAGCGTTGACCTTTCCCAGAGTAACTATGGCTACACCTTC	CSVDLSQSNYGYTF
TRBJ1-5	NA	TRBV20-1	few	TGCAGTGCTAGAGACGACCCAGGGCCGGTGAGCAATCAGCCCCAGCATTTT	CSARDDPGPVSNQPQHF
TRBJ1-1	NA	TRBV7-9	few	TGTGCCAGCAGCTTAATGGGGAGAGAGGCGGCTTTCTTT	CASSLMGREAAFF
TRBJ2-5	NA	TRBV6-2/TRBV6-3	NA	TGTGCCAGCAGTTCCACCATGACCCAGTACTTC	CASSSTMTQYF
TRBJ2-5	TRBD2	TRBV6-5	few	TGTGCCAGCAGTTACTCTACTAGCGGGGTGAAAGAGACCCAGTACTTC	CASSYSTSGVKETQYF
TRBJ1-2	TRBD1	TRBV11-2	few	TGTGCCAGCAGCTTAGACGTCCCGGGACAGGGAACCCATGGCTACACCTTC	CASSLDVPGQGTHGYTF
TRBJ2-7	NA	TRBV9	NA	TGTGCCAGCAGTCCCGACTTAAAACCCTACGAGCAGTACTTC	CASSPDLKPYEQYF
TRBJ1-5	NA	TRBV7-9	NA	TGTGCCAGCAGCTTCGAGACGGGGAATCAGCCCCAGCATTTT	CASSFETGNQPQHF
TRBJ1-1	TRBD1	TRBV15	NA	TGTGCCACCAGCAACGACAGGGGCACTGAAGCTTTCTTT	CATSNDRGTEAFF
TRBJ1-1	NA	TRBV3-1	few	TGTGCCAGCAGTGTCAGAGGGCAGCCGCCTCTTGAAGCTTTCTTT	CASSVRGQPPLEAFF
TRBJ2-1	NA	TRBV7-2	many	TGTGCCAGCAGCTCCTCCGCCGGCGCCCTACAGAATGAGCAGTTCTTC	CASSSSAGALQNEQFF
TRBJ2-7	NA	TRBV5-1	many	TGCGCCAGCAGCTGGACCGGGACCGGATCCTACGAGCAGTACTTC	CASSWTGTGSYEQYF
TRBJ2-2	NA	TRBV6-2/TRBV6-3	NA	TGTGCCAGCAGTTACTACAGGGAGCCGAACACCGGGGAGCTGTTTTTT	CASSYYREPNTGELFF
TRBJ1-5	TRBD1	TRBV4-1	NA	TGCGCCAGCAGCGACCCGACAGGGTTAGTCAATCAGCCCCAGCATTTT	CASSDPTGLVNQPQHF
TRBJ2-5	NA	TRBV6-5	few	TGTGCCAGCAGACTCCAGGTCTCCCAAGAGACCCAGTACTTC	CASRLQVSQETQYF
TRBJ1-6	NA	TRBV11-2	NA	TGTGCCAGCAGCTCCGGACCGGGACCCCTCCACTTT	CASSSGPGPLHF
TRBJ2-3	NA	TRBV7-9	NA	TGTGCCAGCAGCTTAGTCCAGGGAAAGGCAGATACGCAGTATTTT	CASSLVQGKADTQYF
TRBJ2-1	NA	TRBV12-3/TRBV12-4	many	TGTGCCAGCGGGGGGAGCTACAATGAGCAGTTCTTC	CASGGSYNEQFF
TRBJ2-2	NA	TRBV27	NA	TGTGCCAGCAGTTGGGCCGTTTTTACCGGGGAGCTGTTTTTT	CASSWAVFTGELFF
TRBJ2-5	NA	TRBV25-1	few	TGTGCCAGCAGTGTACTCTTAGGGTTCGAGACCCAGTACTTC	CASSVLLGFETQYF
TRBJ2-2	NA	TRBV12-3/TRBV12-4	NA	TGTGCCAGCAGTTCCCAGGGGCCCGGGGAGCTGTTTTTT	CASSSQGPGELFF
TRBJ2-5	TRBD1	TRBV6-1	NA	TGTGCCAGCAGTGTCCGTTTGAGACAGGGGTCAGAGACCCAGTACTTC	CASSVRLRQGSETQYF
TRBJ1-2	NA	TRBV7-3	few	TGTGCCAGCAGCTTTGGGGGCCGCTATGGCTACACCTTC	CASSFGGRYGYTF
TRBJ1-1	TRBD1	TRBV9	few	TGTGCCAGCAGCCCATGGGGCCAGGGGGCAAACACTGAAGCTTTCTTT	CASSPWGQGANTEAFF
TRBJ2-3	NA	TRBV5-1	few	TGCGCCAGCAGCGGACAGTTTCCGCAAGATACGCAGTATTTT	CASSGQFPQDTQYF
TRBJ1-5	TRBD1	TRBV12-3/TRBV12-4	few	TGTGCCAGCAGTACACAGGGGACTTTTCAGCCCCAGCATTTT	CASSTQGTFQPQHF
TRBJ2-5	TRBD1	TRBV19	NA	TGTGCCAGTAGTTCGACAGGGGGAGAGACCCAGTACTTC	CASSSTGGETQYF
TRBJ2-1	TRBD1	TRBV6-2/TRBV6-3	few	TGTGCCAGCAGTATCGGGACAGCAACCTACAATGAGCAGTTCTTC	CASSIGTATYNEQFF
TRBJ2-7	NA	TRBV5-1	NA	TGCGCCAGCAACCCGGCCGGTACCTACGAGCAGTACTTC	CASNPAGTYEQYF
TRBJ2-2	TRBD1	TRBV12-3/TRBV12-4	NA	TGTGCCAGCCTACACCTCGCGGGACAGGGGGTGACCGGGGAGCTGTTTTTT	CASLHLAGQGVTGELFF
TRBJ2-7	TRBD2	TRBV5-1	few	TGCGCCAGCAACGAGGGACTAGCGGGGGGGCCGTACGACGAGCAGTACTTC	CASNEGLAGGPYDEQYF
TRBJ2-5	NA	TRBV2	many	TGTGCCAGCAGGAAAGATCAAGAGACCCAGTACTTC	CASRKDQETQYF
TRBJ2-7	NA	TRBV4-3	NA	TGCGCCAGCAGCCAGGGGACATACGACTACGAGCAGTACTTC	CASSQGTYDYEQYF
TRBJ2-3	NA	TRBV9	few	TGTGCCAGCAGCGTATACGGGGAAGGCACAGATACGCAGTATTTT	CASSVYGEGTDTQYF
TRBJ2-5	TRBD1	TRBV12-3/TRBV12-4	few	TGTGCCAGCAGTAAGACAGGGTGGCAAGAGACCCAGTACTTC	CASSKTGWQETQYF
TRBJ1-1	NA	TRBV15	NA	TGTGCCACCAGCAGAGAGAGGGAGACCCTGGGGGCTTTCTTT	CATSRERETLGAFF
TRBJ2-5	TRBD2	TRBV7-2	few	TGTGCCAGCAGCTTCGCCTCGGGGGGGGAAGAGACCCAGTACTTC	CASSFASGGEETQYF
TRBJ2-5	NA	TRBV24-1	NA	TGTGCCACCAGTGAGACGGAGACCCAGTACTTC	CATSETETQYF
TRBJ1-1	NA	TRBV20-1	few	TGCAGCCCCGTAGGAGAAACTGAAGCTTTCTTT	CSPVGETEAFF
TRBJ2-2	TRBD1	TRBV6-2/TRBV6-3	few	TGTGCCAGCAGACCAAGGACAGGGATGCGCCGCCCCGGGGAGCTGTTTTTT	CASRPRTGMRRPGELFF